This T cell receptor beta chain emerged from a study of blood T cell repertoires in COVID-19. Study-wide background: PBMCs, B-cell-depleted T cells, or T cells provided the cDNA or gDNA that made up the material.

Germline V CDR1 and CDR2: LGHDT, YNNKEL (reference sequence). The J segment lost 6 bases and the V segment lost 3 bases, leaving 6 bases of the junction unmatched. This CDR3 region has 15 residues. Sequencing was performed with immunoSEQ multiplex PCR; in TCRdb, only in-frame clones are kept and a portion is missing. The sample records roughly 260,000 clones, about 91% being singletons. V and J are TRBV3-1 (or the pseudogene TRBV3-2) and TRBJ2-1; 9 nucleotides align to TRBD2. The material sequenced was PBMCs or T cells enriched from blood (not recorded which). The receptor was derived from a woman aged 30 to 39 with acute COVID-19. The chain's CDR3 is CASSQFPSGVNEQFF. CDR3 in DNA: TGTGCCAGCAGCCAGTTCCCTAGCGGGGTCAATGAGCAGTTCTTC.